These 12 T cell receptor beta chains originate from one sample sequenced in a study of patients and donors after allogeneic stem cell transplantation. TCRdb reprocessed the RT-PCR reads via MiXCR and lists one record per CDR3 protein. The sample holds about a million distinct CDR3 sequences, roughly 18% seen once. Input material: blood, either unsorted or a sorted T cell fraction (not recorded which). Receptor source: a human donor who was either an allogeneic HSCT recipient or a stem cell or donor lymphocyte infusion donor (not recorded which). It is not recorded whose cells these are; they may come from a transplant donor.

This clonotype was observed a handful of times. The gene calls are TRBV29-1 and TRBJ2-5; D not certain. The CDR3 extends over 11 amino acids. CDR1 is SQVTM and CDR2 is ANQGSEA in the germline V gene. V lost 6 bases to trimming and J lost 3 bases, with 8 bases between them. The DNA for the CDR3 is TGCAGCGTAACGGAAGAAGAGACCCAGTACTTC. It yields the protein CSVTEEETQYF.

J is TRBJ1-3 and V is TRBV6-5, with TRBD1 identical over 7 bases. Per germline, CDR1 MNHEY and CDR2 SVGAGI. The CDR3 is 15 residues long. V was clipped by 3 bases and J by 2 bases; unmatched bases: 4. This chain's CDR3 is CASSYIRGTGNTIYF. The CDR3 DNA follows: TGTGCCAGCAGTTATATCAGGGGGACTGGAAACACCATATATTTT.

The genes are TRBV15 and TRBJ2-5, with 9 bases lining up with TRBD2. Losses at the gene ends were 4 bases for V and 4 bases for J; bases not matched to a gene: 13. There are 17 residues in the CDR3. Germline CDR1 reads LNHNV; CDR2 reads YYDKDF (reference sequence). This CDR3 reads CATSTQTSGQIGETQYF. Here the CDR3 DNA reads TGTGCCACCAGCACTCAGACTAGCGGTCAAATCGGAGAGACCCAGTACTTC.

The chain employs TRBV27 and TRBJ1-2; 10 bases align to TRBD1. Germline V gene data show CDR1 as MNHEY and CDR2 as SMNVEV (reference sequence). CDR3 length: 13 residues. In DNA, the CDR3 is TGTGTAACCGGGACAGGGGCTAACTATGGCTACACCTTC. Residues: CVTGTGANYGYTF.

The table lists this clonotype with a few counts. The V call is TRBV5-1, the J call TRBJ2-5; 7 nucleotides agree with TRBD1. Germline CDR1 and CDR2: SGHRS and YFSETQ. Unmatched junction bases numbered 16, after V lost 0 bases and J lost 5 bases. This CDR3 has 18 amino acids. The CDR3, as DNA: TGCGCCAGCAGCTTGGATAAGGGGGCGAGACTTCGGGTGGAGACCCAGTACTTC. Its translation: CASSLDKGARLRVETQYF.

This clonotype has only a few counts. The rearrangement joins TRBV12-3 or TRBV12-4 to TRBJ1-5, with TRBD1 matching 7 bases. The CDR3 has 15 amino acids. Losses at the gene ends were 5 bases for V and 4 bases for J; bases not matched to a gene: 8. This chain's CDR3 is CASSTQGPLNQPQHF. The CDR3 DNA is TGTGCCAGCAGTACACAGGGGCCCCTGAATCAGCCCCAGCATTTT.

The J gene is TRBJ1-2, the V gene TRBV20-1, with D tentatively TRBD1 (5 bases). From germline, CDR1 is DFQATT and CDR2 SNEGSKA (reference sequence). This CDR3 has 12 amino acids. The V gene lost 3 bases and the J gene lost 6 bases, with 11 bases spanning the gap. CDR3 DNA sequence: TGCAGTGCTAGTCTCAGGGCGAATGGCTACACCTTC. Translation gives CSASLRANGYTF.

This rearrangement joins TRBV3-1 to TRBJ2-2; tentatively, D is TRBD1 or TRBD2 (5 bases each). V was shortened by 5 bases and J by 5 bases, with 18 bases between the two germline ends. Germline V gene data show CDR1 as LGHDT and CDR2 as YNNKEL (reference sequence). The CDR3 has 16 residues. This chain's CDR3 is CASSTTHGASTGELFF. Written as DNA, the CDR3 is TGTGCCAGCAGCACGACGCACGGGGCGTCGACCGGGGAGCTGTTTTTT.

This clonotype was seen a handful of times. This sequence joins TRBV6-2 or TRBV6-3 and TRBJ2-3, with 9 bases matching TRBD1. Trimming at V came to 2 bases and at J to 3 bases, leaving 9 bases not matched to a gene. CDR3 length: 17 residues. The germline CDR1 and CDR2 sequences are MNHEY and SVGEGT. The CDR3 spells CASSYGGDREWTDTQYF. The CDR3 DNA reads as TGTGCCAGCAGTTACGGCGGGGACAGGGAGTGGACAGATACGCAGTATTTT.

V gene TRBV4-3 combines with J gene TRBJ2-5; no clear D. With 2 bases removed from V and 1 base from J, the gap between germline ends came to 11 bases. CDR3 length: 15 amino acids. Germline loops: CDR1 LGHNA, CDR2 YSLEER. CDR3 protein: CASSQFPASQETQYF. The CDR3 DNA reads TGCGCCAGCAGCCAATTTCCGGCGTCCCAAGAGACCCAGTACTTC.

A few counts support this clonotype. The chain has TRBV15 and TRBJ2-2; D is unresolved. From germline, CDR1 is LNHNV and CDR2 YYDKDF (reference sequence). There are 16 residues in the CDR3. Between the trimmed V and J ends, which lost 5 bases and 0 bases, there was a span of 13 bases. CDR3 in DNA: TGTGCCACCAGCCGTCCGACACCGACGAACACCGGGGAGCTGTTTTTT. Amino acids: CATSRPTPTNTGELFF.

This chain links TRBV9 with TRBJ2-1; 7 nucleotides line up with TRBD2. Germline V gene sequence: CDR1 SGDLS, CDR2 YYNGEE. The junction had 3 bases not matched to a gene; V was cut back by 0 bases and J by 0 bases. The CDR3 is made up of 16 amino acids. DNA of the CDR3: TGTGCCAGCAGCGTAGGACTAGCCGACTCCTACAATGAGCAGTTCTTC. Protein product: CASSVGLADSYNEQFF.